These T cell receptor beta chains were read from a single sample in a study of shared clonotypes between healthy human individuals. This table comes from immunoSEQ multiplex PCR, and its TCRdb copy is limited to in-frame clones, with some not included. The sample lists around 2,000,000 clones; approximately 95% were seen once. The sample comprised naive CD8+ T cells sorted from blood. All receptors come from a man between 18 and 35 years old in good health. CDR3s include the opening cysteine and the closing phenylalanine or tryptophan. D genes are given only for firm matches. Where a row states a size, it is once, few, many or the class of an expanded clone; other rows omit it.

D gene	V gene	clone size	J gene	CDR3 DNA	CDR3 protein
.	TRBV30	.	TRBJ1-1	TGTGCCGGTGAGGGCACCAACACTGAAGCTTTCTTT	CAGEGTNTEAFF
.	TRBV2	.	TRBJ1-1	TGTGCCAGTTCCCCACAGAACACTGAAGCTTTCTTT	CASSPQNTEAFF
.	TRBV5-4	.	TRBJ2-5	TGTGCCAGCAGCTTGGGGCTCGTCGGGGAGACCCAGTACTTC	CASSLGLVGETQYF
.	TRBV9	.	TRBJ2-3	TGTGCCAGCAGCGTAGGCGGGCATAGCACAGATACGCAGTATTTT	CASSVGGHSTDTQYF
TRBD2	TRBV7-9	once	TRBJ2-1	TGTGCCAGCAGCTTAGATTTAGCGGGAGGGCTCGGTGAGCAGTTCTTC	CASSLDLAGGLGEQFF
.	TRBV4-3	.	TRBJ1-2	TGCGCCAGCAGCCAAGATTCAACAGGCGTATCCTATGGCTACACCTTC	CASSQDSTGVSYGYTF
.	TRBV13	few	TRBJ2-7	TGTGCCAGCAGCTTAGGCAGGAGCTCCTACGAGCAGTACTTC	CASSLGRSSYEQYF
.	TRBV7-9	.	TRBJ2-7	TGTGCCAGCAGCAAAACAGGGTTCGAGCAGTACTTC	CASSKTGFEQYF
TRBD2	TRBV7-9	.	TRBJ2-1	TGTGCCAGCTACGACCCAGCGGGATACTACAATGAGCAGTTCTTC	CASYDPAGYYNEQFF
.	TRBV5-6	.	TRBJ1-2	TGTGCCAGCAGCTTGATCGGGAGCTACACCTTC	CASSLIGSYTF
.	TRBV27	.	TRBJ2-2	TGTGCCAGCAGTTACACTAGGTACGGGGAGCTGTTTTTT	CASSYTRYGELFF
.	TRBV4-1	.	TRBJ1-4	TGCGCCAGCAGCCAAGATCCACAGGCTGGTGAAAAACTGTTTTTT	CASSQDPQAGEKLFF
.	TRBV27	.	TRBJ2-1	TGTGCCAGCAGTTCCTCCTTAGCGCCCTCCTACAATGAGCAGTTCTTC	CASSSSLAPSYNEQFF
TRBD2	TRBV10-3	.	TRBJ2-2	TGTGCCATCAGTTGGACTAGCGGGGGGGCCCCGAACACCGGGGAGCTGTTTTTT	CAISWTSGGAPNTGELFF
.	TRBV7-6	.	TRBJ2-5	TGTGCCAGCAGCCCACTTTCGATTTTTTCAGAGACCCAGTACTTC	CASSPLSIFSETQYF
.	TRBV9	.	TRBJ1-1	TGTGCCAGCAGCGTAGCCGAGGAGTCAGGGGTACCGAACACTGAAGCTTTCTTT	CASSVAEESGVPNTEAFF
TRBD2	TRBV6-5	.	TRBJ2-5	TGTGCCAGCAGTTTAGCGGGAGGGCCAGAGACCCAGTACTTC	CASSLAGGPETQYF
.	TRBV6-5	once	TRBJ1-2	TGTGCCAGCAGTTACTCGGAGGGAAACTATGGCTACACCTTC	CASSYSEGNYGYTF
TRBD1	TRBV9	.	TRBJ2-3	TGTGCCAGCAGCGTGGGACAGGGCACAGATACGCAGTATTTT	CASSVGQGTDTQYF
.	TRBV5-4	.	TRBJ2-3	TGTGCCAGCACTCGCTCCATCGAACCAGATACGCAGTATTTT	CASTRSIEPDTQYF
.	TRBV11-2	.	TRBJ2-5	TGTGCCAGCAGGACCTACGTGATTGAGACCCAGTACTTC	CASRTYVIETQYF
TRBD2	TRBV4-1	.	TRBJ2-3	TGCGCCAGCAGCCAAGTTTCACTAGCGGGAGCAGATACGCAGTATTTT	CASSQVSLAGADTQYF
.	TRBV30	once	TRBJ2-5	TGTGCCTGGTCCCTCGCGGAGGGCCGCCAAGAGACCCAGTACTTC	CAWSLAEGRQETQYF
TRBD1	TRBV4-1	.	TRBJ2-3	TGCGCCAGCAGCCTCCGTTGGACAGGGTCGGCGACAGATACGCAGTATTTT	CASSLRWTGSATDTQYF
TRBD1	TRBV11-1	.	TRBJ2-7	TGTGCCAGCAGCTTTATCACGGGACAGTTCTACGAGCAGTACTTC	CASSFITGQFYEQYF
.	TRBV10-3	.	TRBJ2-3	TGTGCCATCAGGGAGGGGAGCCCAGATACGCAGTATTTT	CAIREGSPDTQYF
.	TRBV6-6	.	TRBJ1-2	TGTGCCAGCAACATCGAACGGGGCCCTCATGGCTACACCTTC	CASNIERGPHGYTF
.	TRBV29-1	few	TRBJ1-2	TGCAGCGTTGCACAAATCTATGGCTACACCTTC	CSVAQIYGYTF
TRBD1	TRBV19	.	TRBJ2-7	TGTGCCAGTAGTGTCGGACAGGGGTACGAGCAGTACTTC	CASSVGQGYEQYF
TRBD1	TRBV28	.	TRBJ2-2	TGTGCCAGCATGACGCGACAGGGATTGGGGGTGAACACCGGGGAGCTGTTTTTT	CASMTRQGLGVNTGELFF
TRBD2	TRBV5-8	.	TRBJ2-1	TGTGCCAGCAGCTTGGGACTAGCGGGAGGGCCGAGTGAGCAGTTCTTC	CASSLGLAGGPSEQFF
.	TRBV28	.	TRBJ1-2	TGTGCCAGCAGTTTGACTGGGCAGGCTTCCTACACCTTC	CASSLTGQASYTF
TRBD2	TRBV5-8	.	TRBJ2-2	TGTGCCAGCAGCTTGGCCGGGGGGTACACCGGGGAGCTGTTTTTT	CASSLAGGYTGELFF
.	TRBV5-4	.	TRBJ1-2	TGTGCCAGCAGCGGATCCGGGGGAATAAAATATGGCTACACCTTC	CASSGSGGIKYGYTF
.	TRBV6-1	.	TRBJ2-7	TGTGCCAGCAAAATCGGGGGAAGCTCCTACGAGCAGTACTTC	CASKIGGSSYEQYF
.	TRBV6-5	.	TRBJ2-7	TGTGCCACGAGGACACCGGGACTTAACTACGAGCAGTACTTC	CATRTPGLNYEQYF
TRBD1	TRBV27	.	TRBJ1-1	TGTGCCAGCCGACAGGGGGTTATGAACACTGAAGCTTTCTTT	CASRQGVMNTEAFF
.	TRBV27	.	TRBJ2-7	TGTGCCAGCAGTTTAACCGGCACCTACGAGCAGTACTTC	CASSLTGTYEQYF
.	TRBV7-9	.	TRBJ2-7	TGTGCCAGCAGCTCCACCGCCGGGACGGTGAGCTCCTACGAGCAGTACTTC	CASSSTAGTVSSYEQYF
.	TRBV4-2	.	TRBJ1-2	TGTGCCAGCAGCCAGCTCGAAGGACTGCCCTATGGCTACACCTTC	CASSQLEGLPYGYTF
.	TRBV7-7	.	TRBJ2-3	TGTGCTAGCAGCTTAGGGGGTAAAGACACAGATACGCAGTATTTT	CASSLGGKDTDTQYF
.	TRBV4-1	.	TRBJ2-5	TGCGCCAGCAGCCATCTCACCCAAGAGACCCAGTACTTC	CASSHLTQETQYF
TRBD1	TRBV9	once	TRBJ1-5	TGTGCCAGCAGCCCCGGGACAGGTGGTGGTCAGCCCCAGCATTTT	CASSPGTGGGQPQHF
TRBD1	TRBV27	.	TRBJ1-2	TGTGCCAGCAGTTTATCGGAGGGGGCGGTCTATGGCTACACCTTC	CASSLSEGAVYGYTF
.	TRBV4-1	once	TRBJ2-7	TGCGCCAGCAGCCAAGAGATGGGGGAAAACGAGCAGTACTTC	CASSQEMGENEQYF
TRBD2	TRBV5-1	once	TRBJ2-1	TGCGCCAGCAGCTTGGCTTTGGGGAGCGGGGGGATCTTC	CASSLALGSGGIF
TRBD1	TRBV29-1	.	TRBJ1-4	TGCAGCGTTGCTGGGACAGGCTCGCACGCAACTAATGAAAAACTGTTTTTT	CSVAGTGSHATNEKLFF
TRBD2	TRBV6-5	.	TRBJ2-3	TGTGCCAGCAGTCCCCTAGCGGGATACACAGATACGCAGTATTTT	CASSPLAGYTDTQYF
TRBD1	TRBV25-1	once	TRBJ2-7	TGTGCCAGCAGTTTAGGACAGGGGGCCTACGAGCAGTACTTC	CASSLGQGAYEQYF
TRBD1	TRBV28	.	TRBJ2-2	TGTGCCAGCAACCAACTCCCGGGACAGGGGAACACCGGGGAGCTGTTTTTT	CASNQLPGQGNTGELFF
.	TRBV19	.	TRBJ2-2	TGTGCCAGTATTTCACAGACCGGGGAGCTGTTTTTT	CASISQTGELFF
.	TRBV18	.	TRBJ2-3	TGTGCCAGCTCACCGGACACCACCACAGATACGCAGTATTTT	CASSPDTTTDTQYF
.	TRBV29-1	once	TRBJ2-2	TGCAGCGTCGCCCGACAGAACTCCGGGGAGCTGTTTTTT	CSVARQNSGELFF
TRBD2	TRBV5-4	.	TRBJ2-5	TGTGCCAGCAGCTTGGCCCGGACGGGAGGGCTTGAGACCCAGTACTTC	CASSLARTGGLETQYF
TRBD2	TRBV7-8	.	TRBJ2-5	TGTGCCAGCAGCCCGCTAGCGGGAAGGGAGACCCAGTACTTC	CASSPLAGRETQYF